This T cell receptor beta chain was identified during a study of radiation and T cells in renal cell carcinoma. Germline CDR1 and CDR2: KGHSH and LQKENI. V was trimmed by 3 bases and J by 8 bases, leaving 16 bases between them. This CDR3 contains 15 residues. Time point given: blood 2 weeks post-SBRT. The sample's treatment: 15 Gy SBRT to primary tumor, nephrectomy 4 weeks later. Blood was sampled at baseline, 2 weeks and 4 weeks after SBRT. Profiled with immunoSEQ multiplex PCR; TCRdb holds only in-frame clones, not every one. Here the sample spans 120,000 or so clones, around 85% being singletons. The receptor's source is a man aged 50 to 60 with renal cell carcinoma. This rearrangement joins TRBV18 to TRBJ1-4; D call uncertain. Sequences were derived from blood, sampled from a patient whose treatment included radiotherapy and nephrectomy. This chain's CDR3 is CASSPPSGIGEKLFF. As DNA, the CDR3 is TGTGCCAGCTCACCGCCATCGGGGATTGGGGAAAAACTGTTTTTT.